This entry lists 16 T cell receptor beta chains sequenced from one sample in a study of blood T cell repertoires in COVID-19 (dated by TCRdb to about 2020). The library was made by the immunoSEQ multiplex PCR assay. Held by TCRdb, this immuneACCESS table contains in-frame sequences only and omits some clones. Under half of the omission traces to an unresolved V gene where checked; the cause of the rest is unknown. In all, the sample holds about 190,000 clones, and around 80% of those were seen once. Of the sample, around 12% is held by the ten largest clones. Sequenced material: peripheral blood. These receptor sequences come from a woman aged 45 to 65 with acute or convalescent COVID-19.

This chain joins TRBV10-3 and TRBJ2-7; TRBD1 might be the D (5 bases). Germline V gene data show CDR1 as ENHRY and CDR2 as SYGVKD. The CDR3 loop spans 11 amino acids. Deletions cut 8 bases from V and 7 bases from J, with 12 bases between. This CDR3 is CAIRQSREQYF. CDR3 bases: TGTGCCATCCGACAGAGTAGAGAGCAGTACTTC.

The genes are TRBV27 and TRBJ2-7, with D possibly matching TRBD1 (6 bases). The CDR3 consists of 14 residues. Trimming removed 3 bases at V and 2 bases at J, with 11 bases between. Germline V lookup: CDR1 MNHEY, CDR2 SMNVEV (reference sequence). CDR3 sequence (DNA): TGTGCCAGCAGTTTCCGGCAGGGGCCCTACGAGCAGTACTTC. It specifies CASSFRQGPYEQYF.

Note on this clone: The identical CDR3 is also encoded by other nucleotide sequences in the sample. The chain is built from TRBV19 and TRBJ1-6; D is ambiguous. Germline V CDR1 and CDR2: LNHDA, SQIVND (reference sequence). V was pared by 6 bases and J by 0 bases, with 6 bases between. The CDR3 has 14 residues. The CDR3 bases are TGTGCCAGTAGGGTGAGCTCCTATAATTCACCCCTCCACTTT. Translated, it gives CASRVSSYNSPLHF.

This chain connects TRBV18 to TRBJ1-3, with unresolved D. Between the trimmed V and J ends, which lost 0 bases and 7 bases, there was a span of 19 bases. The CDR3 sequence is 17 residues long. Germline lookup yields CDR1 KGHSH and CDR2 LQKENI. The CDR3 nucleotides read TGTGCCAGCTCACCACCGGCCTACGGAACGGAGTCGAACACCATATATTTT. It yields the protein CASSPPAYGTESNTIYF.

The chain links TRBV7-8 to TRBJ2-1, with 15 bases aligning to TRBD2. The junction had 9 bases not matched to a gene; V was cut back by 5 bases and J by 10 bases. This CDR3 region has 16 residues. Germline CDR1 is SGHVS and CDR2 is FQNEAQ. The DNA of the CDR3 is TGTGCCAGCAGCCGAGGACTAGCGGGGGGGCGCGGGGAGCAGTTCTTC. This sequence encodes CASSRGLAGGRGEQFF. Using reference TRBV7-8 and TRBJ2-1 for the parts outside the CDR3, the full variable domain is GAGVSQSPRYKVAKRGQDVALRCDPISGHVSLFWYQQALGQGPEFLTYFQNEAQLDKSGLPSDRFFAERPEGSVSTLKIQRTQQEDSAVYLCASSRGLAGGRGEQFFGPGTRLTVL.

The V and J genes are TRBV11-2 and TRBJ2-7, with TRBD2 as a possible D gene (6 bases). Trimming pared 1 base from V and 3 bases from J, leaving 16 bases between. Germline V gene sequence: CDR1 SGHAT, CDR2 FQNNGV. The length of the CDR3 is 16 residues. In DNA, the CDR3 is TGTGCCAGCAGCTTAGGGATTGCGGGATCCGGCTACGAGCAGTACTTC. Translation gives CASSLGIAGSGYEQYF.

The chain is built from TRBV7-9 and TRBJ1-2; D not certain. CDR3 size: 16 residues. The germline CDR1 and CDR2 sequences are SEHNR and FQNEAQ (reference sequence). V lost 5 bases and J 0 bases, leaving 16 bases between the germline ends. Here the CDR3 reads CASSPGLRGTNYGYTF. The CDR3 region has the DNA TGTGCCAGCAGCCCCGGACTTCGTGGGACTAACTATGGCTACACCTTC.

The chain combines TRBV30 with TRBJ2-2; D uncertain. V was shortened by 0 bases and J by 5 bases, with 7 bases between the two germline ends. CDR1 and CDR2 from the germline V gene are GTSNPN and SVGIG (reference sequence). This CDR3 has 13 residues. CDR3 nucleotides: TGTGCCTGGAGTGTGTCCCCGACCGGGGAGCTGTTTTTT. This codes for CAWSVSPTGELFF. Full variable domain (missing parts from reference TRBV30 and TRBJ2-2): SQTIHQWPATLVQPVGSPLSLECTVEGTSNPNLYWYRQAAGRGLQLLFYSVGIGQISSEVPQNLSASRPQDRQFILSSKKLLLSDSGFYLCAWSVSPTGELFFGEGSRLTVL.

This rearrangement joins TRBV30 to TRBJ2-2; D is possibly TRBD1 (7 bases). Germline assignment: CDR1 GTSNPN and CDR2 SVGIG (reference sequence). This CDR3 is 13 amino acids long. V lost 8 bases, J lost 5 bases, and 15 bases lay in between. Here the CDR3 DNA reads TGTGCCGTGGAGGGGGCGTCGACCGGGGAGCTGTTTTTT. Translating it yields CAVEGASTGELFF.

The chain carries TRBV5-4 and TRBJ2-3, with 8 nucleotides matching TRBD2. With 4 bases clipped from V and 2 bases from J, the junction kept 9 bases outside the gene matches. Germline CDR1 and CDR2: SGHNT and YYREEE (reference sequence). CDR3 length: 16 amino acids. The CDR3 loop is CASSRGGAGDTDTQYF. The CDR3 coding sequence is TGTGCCAGCAGCCGGGGGGGAGCGGGAGACACAGATACGCAGTATTTT.

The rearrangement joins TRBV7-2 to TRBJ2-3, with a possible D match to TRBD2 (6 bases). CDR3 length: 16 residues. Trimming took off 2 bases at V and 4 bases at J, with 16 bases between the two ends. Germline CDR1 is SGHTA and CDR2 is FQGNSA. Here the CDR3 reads CASSLRLAGTADTQYF. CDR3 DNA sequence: TGTGCCAGCAGCTTAAGGTTGGCGGGAACGGCAGATACGCAGTATTTT.

CDR3 nucleotides: TGTGCCAGCAGTTATAGTGCCGGGTCCTACAATGAGCAGTTCTTC. The encoded protein is CASSYSAGSYNEQFF. This chain uses TRBV6-2 or TRBV6-3 with TRBJ2-1; D is uncertain. Germline V gene sequence: CDR1 MNHEY, CDR2 SVGEGT. Trimming stripped 3 bases from V and 1 base from J, with 10 bases between. The CDR3 covers 15 residues.

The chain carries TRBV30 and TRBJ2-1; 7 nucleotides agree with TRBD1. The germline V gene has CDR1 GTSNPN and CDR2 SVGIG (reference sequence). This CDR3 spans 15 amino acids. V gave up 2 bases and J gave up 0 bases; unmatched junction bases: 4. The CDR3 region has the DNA TGTGCCTGGAGTAGGGACAGCAGCTCCTACAATGAGCAGTTCTTC. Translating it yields CAWSRDSSSYNEQFF.

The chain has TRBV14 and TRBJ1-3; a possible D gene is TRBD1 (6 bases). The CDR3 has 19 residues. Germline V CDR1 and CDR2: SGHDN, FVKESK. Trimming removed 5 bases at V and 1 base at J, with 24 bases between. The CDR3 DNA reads TGTGCCAGCAGCTACTTGGGGCAGGGGTTGGGGTCGTCTGGAAACACCATATATTTT. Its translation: CASSYLGQGLGSSGNTIYF.

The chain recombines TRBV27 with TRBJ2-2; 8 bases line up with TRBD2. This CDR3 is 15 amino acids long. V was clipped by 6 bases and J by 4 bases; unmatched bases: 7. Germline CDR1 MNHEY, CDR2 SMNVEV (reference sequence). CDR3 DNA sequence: TGTGCCAGCAGAGTACGGGGGGGACCCACCGGGGAGCTGTTTTTT. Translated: CASRVRGGPTGELFF.

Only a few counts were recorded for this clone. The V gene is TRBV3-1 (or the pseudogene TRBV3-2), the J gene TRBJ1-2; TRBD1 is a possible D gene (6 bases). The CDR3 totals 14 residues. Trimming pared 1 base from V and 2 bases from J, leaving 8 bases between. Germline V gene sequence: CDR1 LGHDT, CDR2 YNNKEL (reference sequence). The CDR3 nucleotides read TGTGCCAGCAGCCAAGCTACAGGGAACTATGGCTACACCTTC. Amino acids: CASSQATGNYGYTF.